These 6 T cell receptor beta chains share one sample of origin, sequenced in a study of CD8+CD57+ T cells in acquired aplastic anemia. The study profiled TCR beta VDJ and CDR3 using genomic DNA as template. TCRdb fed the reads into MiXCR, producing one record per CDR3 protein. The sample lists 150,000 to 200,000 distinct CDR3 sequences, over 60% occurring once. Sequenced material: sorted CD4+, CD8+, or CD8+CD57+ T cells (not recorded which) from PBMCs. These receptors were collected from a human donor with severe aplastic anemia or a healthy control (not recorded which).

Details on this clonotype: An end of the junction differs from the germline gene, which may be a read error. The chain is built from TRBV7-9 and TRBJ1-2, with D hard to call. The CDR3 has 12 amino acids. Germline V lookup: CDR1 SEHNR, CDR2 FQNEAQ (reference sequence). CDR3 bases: TGCGTCAGCAGCTTAGCGAACTATGGCTACACCTTC. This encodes CVSSLANYGYTF.

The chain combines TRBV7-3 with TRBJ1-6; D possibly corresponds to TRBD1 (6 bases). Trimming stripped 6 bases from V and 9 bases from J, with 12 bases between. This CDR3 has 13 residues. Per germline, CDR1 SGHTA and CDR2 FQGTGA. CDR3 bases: TGTGCCAGCAGGGAGACAGGCGTTTCACCCCTCCACTTT. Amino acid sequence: CASRETGVSPLHF.

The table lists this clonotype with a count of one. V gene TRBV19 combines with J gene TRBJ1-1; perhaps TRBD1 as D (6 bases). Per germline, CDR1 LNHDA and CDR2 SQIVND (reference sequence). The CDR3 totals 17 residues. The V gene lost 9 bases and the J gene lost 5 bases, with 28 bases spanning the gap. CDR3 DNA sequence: TGTGCCAGCAATCCTCGCTACCGGGGACACCGAAGGACTGAAGCTTTCTTT. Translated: CASNPRYRGHRRTEAFF.

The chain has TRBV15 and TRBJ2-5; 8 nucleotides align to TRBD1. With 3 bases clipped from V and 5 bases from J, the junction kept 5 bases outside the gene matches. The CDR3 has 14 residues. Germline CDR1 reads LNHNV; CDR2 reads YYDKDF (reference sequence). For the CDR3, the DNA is TGTGCCACCAGCAGGGGACAGGTCGGGGAGACCCAGTACTTC. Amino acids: CATSRGQVGETQYF.

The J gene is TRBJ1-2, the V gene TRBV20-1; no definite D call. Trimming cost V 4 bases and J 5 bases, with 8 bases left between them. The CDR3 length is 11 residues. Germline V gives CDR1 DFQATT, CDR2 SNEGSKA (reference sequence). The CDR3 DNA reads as TGCAGTGCTACCCAGGAGTATGGCTACACCTTC. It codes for CSATQEYGYTF.

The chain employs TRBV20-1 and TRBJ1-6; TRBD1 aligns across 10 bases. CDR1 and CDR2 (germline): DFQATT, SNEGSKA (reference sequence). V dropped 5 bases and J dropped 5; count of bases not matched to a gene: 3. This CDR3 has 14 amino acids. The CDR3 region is CSAPGTGDNSPLHF. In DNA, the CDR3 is TGCAGTGCTCCGGGGACAGGGGATAATTCACCCCTCCACTTT.